This T cell receptor (beta chain) was sequenced in a study of prognosis after radiotherapy for stage I lung cancer. Ten or more counts support this clonotype. Two rounds of multiplex PCR amplified TCR beta CDR3 from genomic DNA. Primers specific to each TRBV and TRBJ gene were used in first-round PCR. TCRdb used MiXCR to reprocess the multiplex PCR reads, holding one entry per CDR3 protein. The sample has over 50,000 distinct CDR3 sequences, about 35% seen once. This CDR3 is built from 15 residues. In germline, CDR1 is DFQATT, CDR2 SNEGSKA (reference sequence). V trimming: 0 bases; J trimming: 8 bases; junction bases outside the gene matches: 6.

The TCR sequence derives from a donor older than 45 with non-small cell lung cancer. The sample consisted of PBMCs, taken before or after stereotactic body radiation therapy (not recorded which). This chain joins TRBV20-1 and TRBJ2-1, with TRBD2 identical over 11 bases. The CDR3 region is CSARDTSGGFDEQFF. In nucleotides, the CDR3 is TGCAGTGCTAGAGATACTAGCGGGGGCTTCGATGAGCAGTTCTTC.